The 29 T cell receptor beta chains listed next were all sequenced from one sample in a study of T cell repertoires in cytomegalovirus infection. These receptors' targets are unknown. A single record per CDR3 protein comes from TCRdb applying MiXCR to the reads. The sample records approximately 910,000 distinct CDR3 sequences, approximately 30% being singletons. Sequences were derived from cultured CD8+ T cells from PBMCs, sampled from culture after CMV antigen stimulation. The receptors originated from a human donor in good health (CMV status not recorded). Some clones in this sample may be carry-over from other donors' samples.

This clonotype was seen only once. The chain employs TRBV6-8 and TRBJ2-1; D is ambiguous. The CDR3 totals 10 residues. V was cut by 8 bases and J by 9 bases, with 8 bases left in between. CDR1 is MNHGY and CDR2 is SAAAGT in the germline V gene. Here the CDR3 reads CASVYGEQFF. The CDR3 bases are TGTGCCAGCGTTTACGGTGAGCAGTTCTTC.

This clonotype was detected only a few times. The J gene is TRBJ2-5, the V gene TRBV7-9, with D possibly matching TRBD1 (5 bases). This CDR3 has 13 residues. V was cut by 5 bases and J by 2 bases, with 9 bases left in between. Per the germline V gene, CDR1 is SEHNR and CDR2 is FQNEAQ (reference sequence). The CDR3 DNA follows: TGTGCCAGCAGCCCGGACATACAAGAGACCCAGTACTTC. It yields the protein CASSPDIQETQYF.

This clonotype was seen a handful of times. V usage is TRBV15 and J usage is TRBJ2-2, with 11 bases lining up with TRBD1. Germline V CDR1 and CDR2: LNHNV, YYDKDF (reference sequence). The CDR3 sequence is 17 residues long. The V segment lost 1 base and the J segment 4 bases; nucleotides outside the gene matches: 5. CDR3 amino acids: CATSRGAGTGGTGELFF. The CDR3 nucleotides are TGTGCCACCAGCAGAGGGGCCGGGACAGGGGGCACCGGGGAGCTGTTTTTT.

This sequence joins TRBV5-8 and TRBJ2-1; weak D call: TRBD1 (6 bases). CDR1 SGHTS and CDR2 YDEGEE come from the germline V gene. V lost 5 bases to trimming and J lost 2 bases, with 17 bases between them. The CDR3 sequence is 16 residues long. CDR3: CASRNRTVSAYNEQFF. As DNA, the CDR3 is TGTGCCAGCAGAAATCGGACAGTTAGCGCCTACAATGAGCAGTTCTTC.

The CDR3 region has the DNA TGCAGTGCCAAACCTCGGCGGGGATATAGCACAGATACGCAGTATTTT. Translating gives CSAKPRRGYSTDTQYF. The chain uses TRBV20-1 and TRBJ2-3; possible D gene TRBD2, 6 bases. Germline CDR1 and CDR2: DFQATT and SNEGSKA (reference sequence). The CDR3 runs 16 residues. V was clipped by 6 bases and J by 0 bases, with 19 bases between them.

The CDR3 DNA sequence: TGTGCCAGCAGTTCAGATCGGGGCGGACTTATGAACACTGAAGCTTTCTTT. It codes for CASSSDRGGLMNTEAFF. The chain couples TRBV6-1 to TRBJ1-1; perhaps TRBD1 as D (5 bases). V was cut by 5 bases and J by 0 bases, with 19 bases left in between. This CDR3 is built from 17 residues. Germline V gene data show CDR1 as MNHNS and CDR2 as SASEGT.

The chain is built from TRBV4-1 and TRBJ1-5; 7 bases match TRBD1. Trimming removed 3 bases from V and 5 bases from J; junction bases left unmatched: 7. This CDR3 is built from 15 residues. CDR1 and CDR2 from the germline V gene are MGHRA and YSYEKL. The CDR3 here is CASSQLTGLDQPQHF. The CDR3 DNA reads TGCGCCAGCAGCCAGCTGACAGGGTTGGATCAGCCCCAGCATTTT.

The V gene is TRBV6-2 or TRBV6-3, the J gene TRBJ2-2; 7 bases map to TRBD2. The CDR3 extends over 17 amino acids. The germline V gene encodes CDR1 MNHEY and CDR2 SVGEGT. J lost 0 bases, V lost 1 base, and 5 bases had no gene match. Here the CDR3 DNA reads TGTGCCAGCAGTTACTGGGCGGGGGTCACGAACACCGGGGAGCTGTTTTTT. It translates to CASSYWAGVTNTGELFF.

Many counts were recorded for this clonotype. The chain employs TRBV7-2 and TRBJ2-1; no clear D. The CDR3 has 15 amino acids. Trimming took off 3 bases at V and 6 bases at J, with 15 bases between the two ends. The germline V gene has CDR1 SGHTA and CDR2 FQGNSA. The CDR3 sequence: CASSFFGQQFNEQFF. CDR3 in DNA: TGTGCCAGCAGCTTTTTCGGGCAGCAGTTCAATGAGCAGTTCTTC.

This clonotype was counted at least ten times. The rearrangement joins TRBV12-3 or TRBV12-4 to TRBJ2-3, with 10 bases matching TRBD1. CDR3 length: 17 amino acids. After removal of 6 bases from V and 3 bases from J, the junction contained 12 bases not matched to a gene. The CDR3 is CASSLGPGTGATDTQYF. For the CDR3, the DNA is TGTGCCAGCAGCCTTGGGCCAGGGACAGGGGCAACAGATACGCAGTATTTT.

This clonotype was counted between two and nine times. The rearrangement uses TRBV7-9 and TRBJ2-2; D unresolved. V lost 3 bases and J 4 bases, leaving 12 bases between the germline ends. Germline V CDR1 and CDR2: SEHNR, FQNEAQ (reference sequence). The CDR3 length is 15 residues. CDR3 protein: CASSFGQDGTGELFF. In DNA, the CDR3 is TGTGCCAGCAGCTTCGGGCAGGACGGCACCGGGGAGCTGTTTTTT. Combining the CDR3 with reference TRBV7-9 and TRBJ2-2 gives the whole variable domain DTGVSQNPRHKITKRGQNVTFRCDPISEHNRLYWYRQTLGQGPEFLTYFQNEAQLEKSRLLSDRFSAERPKGSFSTLEIQRTEQGDSAMYLCASSFGQDGTGELFFGEGSRLTVL.

This clonotype has just a few counts. This chain joins TRBV7-6 and TRBJ2-7; no firm D call. This CDR3 contains 15 residues. Germline lookup yields CDR1 SGHVS and CDR2 FNYEAQ. V dropped 1 base and J dropped 1 base, with 11 bases sitting between them. The CDR3 loop reads CASSLEGSPSYEQYV. The CDR3 nucleotides read TGTGCCAGCAGCTTAGAGGGCAGCCCATCCTACGAGCAGTACGTC.

The chain has TRBV19 and TRBJ2-7; D is tentatively TRBD1 or TRBD2 (5 bases each). Germline V CDR1 and CDR2: LNHDA, SQIVND (reference sequence). Trimming cost V 8 bases and J 4 bases, with 15 bases left between them. The CDR3 loop spans 13 amino acids. In nucleotides, the CDR3 is TGTGCCAGTGCGAAGGGACGAGGGTACGAGCAGTACGTC. This codes for CASAKGRGYEQYV.

This clonotype was found many times. This chain uses TRBV27 with TRBJ2-1; D remains unclear. The CDR3 runs to 13 residues. CDR1 MNHEY and CDR2 SMNVEV come from the germline V gene (reference sequence). V dropped 6 bases and J dropped 5 bases, with 11 bases sitting between them. In DNA, the CDR3 is TGTGCCAGCAGCTTAAGTGCGGACAATGAGCAGTTCTTC. Its protein is CASSLSADNEQFF.

This clonotype was found a few times. This sequence joins TRBV27 and TRBJ2-7, with 10 bases matching TRBD2. Germline V gene data show CDR1 as MNHEY and CDR2 as SMNVEV (reference sequence). The CDR3 runs to 14 residues. V dropped 4 bases and J dropped 2; count of bases not matched to a gene: 2. CDR3 in amino acids: CASSYTSGAYEQYF. CDR3 DNA: TGTGCCAGCAGTTACACTAGCGGGGCCTACGAGCAGTACTTC.

The rearrangement links TRBV6-2 or TRBV6-3 to TRBJ2-1, with 8 bases fitting TRBD2. CDR3 length: 14 amino acids. Germline V lookup: CDR1 MNHEY, CDR2 SVGEGT. Trimming cost V 3 bases and J 10 bases; bases outside gene matches: 8. This CDR3 is CASSYLTSGAEQFF. The DNA of the CDR3 is TGTGCCAGCAGTTATTTAACTAGCGGAGCGGAGCAGTTCTTC.

There are a few counts of this clonotype. The V and J genes are TRBV27 and TRBJ1-6; TRBD1 might be the D (5 bases). Germline loops: CDR1 MNHEY, CDR2 SMNVEV (reference sequence). The V and J ends lost 2 bases and 5 bases respectively, with 7 bases between them. The length of the CDR3 is 14 residues. The CDR3 DNA reads TGTGCCAGCAGTTTAGGGGCCGATAATTCACCCCTCCACTTT. It codes for CASSLGADNSPLHF.

This chain uses TRBV27 with TRBJ2-3, with 7 bases that match TRBD1. Germline loops: CDR1 MNHEY, CDR2 SMNVEV (reference sequence). The J segment lost 3 bases and the V segment lost 8 bases, leaving 11 bases of the junction unmatched. CDR3 length: 15 amino acids. The CDR3 DNA follows: TGTGCCAGCCGGACCCGACAGGGCGTTACAGATACGCAGTATTTT. Protein sequence: CASRTRQGVTDTQYF.

The chain uses TRBV2 and TRBJ2-1, with 7 positions matching TRBD2. With 8 bases clipped from V and 7 bases from J, the junction kept 8 bases outside the gene matches. The CDR3 loop spans 13 amino acids. The germline gives CDR1 SNHLY, CDR2 FYNNEI. CDR3 nucleotides: TGTGCCAGCTTAGCGGGTGGCGGGAATGAGCAGTTCTTC. Translation: CASLAGGGNEQFF.

The rearrangement joins TRBV24-1 to TRBJ2-2; D unclear. CDR3 length: 14 amino acids. V lost 4 bases, J lost 0 bases, and 5 bases lay in between. Germline V gene sequence: CDR1 KGHDR, CDR2 SFDVKD. As DNA, the CDR3 is TGTGCCACCAGTGAGGTGGCGAACACCGGGGAGCTGTTTTTT. Translating gives CATSEVANTGELFF.

This chain joins TRBV7-3 and TRBJ1-1, with D possibly being TRBD1 (6 bases). The ends were cut back, 3 bases at V and 4 bases at J, with 21 bases in the middle. CDR3 size: 17 residues. In germline, CDR1 is SGHTA, CDR2 FQGTGA. CDR3 amino acids: CASSLTGGRDKGTEAFF. CDR3 coding DNA: TGTGCCAGCAGCTTGACAGGAGGTAGGGATAAGGGCACTGAAGCTTTCTTT.

This chain joins TRBV7-8 and TRBJ2-7, with 8 bases that match TRBD1. This CDR3 comprises 16 residues. Trimming cost V 4 bases and J 0 bases; bases outside gene matches: 8. The germline V gene encodes CDR1 SGHVS and CDR2 FQNEAQ. Here the CDR3 DNA reads TGTGCCAGCAGCTCCTTACACAGGGGGACCTCCTACGAGCAGTACTTC. It codes for CASSSLHRGTSYEQYF.

CDR3 coding DNA: TGTGCCAGTAGTATCGGGGCCTTCAATCAGCCCCAGCATTTT. Its protein is CASSIGAFNQPQHF. The rearrangement joins TRBV19 to TRBJ1-5; D is perhaps TRBD1 (5 bases). Trimming stripped 3 bases from V and 3 bases from J, with 9 bases between. Per the germline V gene, CDR1 is LNHDA and CDR2 is SQIVND (reference sequence). The length of the CDR3 is 14 residues.

J is TRBJ1-2 and V is TRBV7-6, with TRBD1 matching over 11 bases. CDR1 and CDR2 (germline): SGHVS, FNYEAQ. The CDR3 contains 18 residues. V was clipped by 4 bases and J by 0 bases; unmatched bases: 10. CDR3 residues: CASSSAGQGALPNYGYTF. As DNA, the CDR3 is TGTGCCAGCAGCTCCGCCGGACAGGGGGCCCTACCTAACTATGGCTACACCTTC.

This clonotype has only a few counts. The chain has TRBV9 and TRBJ1-2; D uncertain. CDR1 and CDR2 (germline): SGDLS, YYNGEE. V lost 0 bases to trimming and J lost 3 bases, with 6 bases between them. CDR3 length: 13 amino acids. The CDR3 region is CASSVGQDYGYTF. The CDR3 nucleotides are TGTGCCAGCAGCGTAGGCCAAGACTATGGCTACACCTTC.

The rearrangement links TRBV28 to TRBJ2-4; D is undetermined. Germline loops: CDR1 MDHEN, CDR2 SYDVKM. The CDR3 extends over 15 amino acids. V dropped 2 bases and J dropped 3 bases, with 11 bases sitting between them. As DNA, the CDR3 is TGTGCCAGCAGTTTAGTGCTTAGTGGCAAAAACATTCAGTACTTC. It specifies CASSLVLSGKNIQYF.

A note on this clonotype: Since the CDR3 does not end with the conserved phenylalanine or tryptophan, this likely comes from a read error. This CDR3 reads CASTTGDSILDSPLHY. CDR3 bases: TGTGCCAGCACGACGGGGGACAGCATCTTAGATTCACCCCTCCACTAT. V gene TRBV7-8 combines with J gene TRBJ1-6, with 7 nucleotides matching TRBD1. The CDR3 covers 16 residues. Unmatched junction bases numbered 14, after V lost 7 bases and J lost 8 bases. Germline CDR1 is SGHVS and CDR2 is FQNEAQ.

This clonotype showed up just a few times. This chain connects TRBV6-2 or TRBV6-3 to TRBJ2-5, with 15 bases aligning to TRBD2. The CDR3 extends over 20 amino acids. In germline, CDR1 is MNHEY, CDR2 SVGEGT. Trimming took 0 bases from V and 0 from J; bases not matched to a gene: 8. The CDR3: CASSYSRTSGGAMDQETQYF. CDR3 DNA: TGTGCCAGCAGTTACTCCAGGACTAGCGGGGGGGCTATGGACCAAGAGACCCAGTACTTC.

This clonotype was counted many times. V gene TRBV7-8 combines with J gene TRBJ2-7; D ambiguous. The CDR3 contains 13 residues. Per the germline V gene, CDR1 is SGHVS and CDR2 is FQNEAQ. With 1 base removed from V and 3 bases from J, the gap between germline ends came to 7 bases. The DNA for the CDR3 is TGTGCCAGCAGCTTAGAGCTGGGCTACGAGCAGTACGTC. This codes for CASSLELGYEQYV.